The rows below give T cell receptor beta chains drawn from one sample of a study of blood T cell repertoires in COVID-19. Method: immunoSEQ multiplex PCR; TCRdb's copy keeps in-frame clones and lacks some. The sample lists around 250,000 clones, 80% to 90% occurring once. Sequencing was done on a sample of PBMCs or T cells enriched from blood (not recorded which). Receptor source: a woman aged 40 to 49 who had been exposed to COVID-19. The CDR3 runs from the conserved cysteine through the conserved F or W. D genes are given only for firm matches. Clone sizes are given selectively: once, few, many, or a class where the clone is expanded.

>.|TRBJ2-1|TRBV9|.|14
TGTGCCAGCAGCGTTTCCAGCTCCTACAATGAGCAGTTCTTC
CASSVSSSYNEQFF
>.|TRBJ1-4|TRBV10-3|.|14
TGTGCCATCAGTGATGAGAGGGGAGGCGAAAAACTGTTTTTT
CAISDERGGEKLFF
>.|TRBJ1-5|TRBV7-2|once|13
TGTGCCAGCAGCTTAACTCTTGATCAGCCCCAGCATTTT
CASSLTLDQPQHF
>TRBD1|TRBJ2-1|TRBV5-6|.|15
TGTGCCAGCTCCAGACGGGACAGGGACTACAATGAGCAGTTCTTC
CASSRRDRDYNEQFF
>TRBD1|TRBJ1-1|TRBV11-1|.|15
TGTGCCAGCAGCCCGAGGGACAGGGACAACACTGAAGCTTTCTTT
CASSPRDRDNTEAFF
>TRBD2|TRBJ2-1|TRBV24-1|.|15
TGTGCCACCAGTGAGGATAGCGGGGGGGCCACTGAGCAGTTCTTC
CATSEDSGGATEQFF
>.|TRBJ2-3|TRBV1|.|18
TGCACCAGCAGCCACCCCCGTAGCGGGGGAAAAGGCACAGATACGCAGTATTTT
CTSSHPRSGGKGTDTQYF
>.|TRBJ2-7|TRBV14|.|11
TGTGCCAGCAGGTCGGCGGGAGAGCAGTACTTC
CASRSAGEQYF
>.|TRBJ1-2|TRBV27|.|14
TGTGCCAGCAGTTACCACGGTCCGAACTATGGCTACACCTTC
CASSYHGPNYGYTF
>.|TRBJ1-6|TRBV3-1/TRBV3-2|.|11
TGTGCCAGCAGCCAGAGTTCACCCCTCCACTTT
CASSQSSPLHF
>.|TRBJ1-2|TRBV6-5|.|12
TGTGCCAGCAGTACAGATTCCTATGGCTACACCTTC
CASSTDSYGYTF
>TRBD2|TRBJ2-7|TRBV6-5|.|14
TGTGCCAGCACGTCTCTAGCGGACTCCTACGAGCAGTACTTC
CASTSLADSYEQYF
>.|TRBJ2-1|TRBV9|few|16
TGTGCCAGCAGCGTACCTGACAGGTCTTTCGACAATGAGCAGTTCTTC
CASSVPDRSFDNEQFF
>.|TRBJ1-2|TRBV19|.|16
TGTGCCAGTAGTATAGGACTTTACGGACAGAACTATGGCTACACCTTC
CASSIGLYGQNYGYTF
>.|TRBJ2-3|TRBV6-2/TRBV6-3|.|10
TGTGCCAGCAGTGAGCGTACGCAGTATTTT
CASSERTQYF
>.|TRBJ1-3|TRBV11-3|.|15
TGTGCCAGCAGCTTAGAGGGGGCCTCTGGAAACACCATATATTTT
CASSLEGASGNTIYF
>.|TRBJ1-5|TRBV5-8|.|14
TGTGCCAGCAGCCGCGGAGGGTCGGGTCAGCCCCAGCATTTT
CASSRGGSGQPQHF
>.|TRBJ1-1|TRBV7-9|.|15
TGTGCCAGCAGCTTAAATCGGGGTGCGGACACTGAAGCTTTCTTT
CASSLNRGADTEAFF
>.|TRBJ1-5|TRBV2|.|14
TGTGCCAGCAGTGGAGAGGTCCTAAATCAGCCCCAGCATTTT
CASSGEVLNQPQHF
>.|TRBJ2-7|TRBV3-1/TRBV3-2|.|14
TGTGCCAGCAGCCTGTACAGGGCCCCCTACGAGCAGTACTTC
CASSLYRAPYEQYF
>.|TRBJ2-3|TRBV7-8|.|15
TGTGCCAGCAGCCAGACTAGAACTAGCACAGATACGCAGTATTTT
CASSQTRTSTDTQYF
>TRBD2|TRBJ2-1|TRBV28|.|14
TGTGCCAGCAGTTTGCTAGCGGGGGGGCATGAGCAGTTCTTC
CASSLLAGGHEQFF
>.|TRBJ2-1|TRBV24-1|.|11
TGTGCCACCAGCGTGGAGATTGAGCAGTTCTTC
CATSVEIEQFF
>.|TRBJ2-1|TRBV6-4|.|16
TGTGCCAGCAGTGAACGTAGTCTGAGCTCCTACAATGAGCAGTTCTTC
CASSERSLSSYNEQFF
>TRBD2|TRBJ2-6|TRBV18|once|16
TGTGCCAGCTCACCCCGGACTAGTACCGGGGCCAACGTCCTGACTTTC
CASSPRTSTGANVLTF
>TRBD2|TRBJ2-1|TRBV7-3|.|15
TGTGCCAGCAGCCTAGTAGCGGGAGTGGGCAATGAGCAGTTCTTC
CASSLVAGVGNEQFF
>TRBD1|TRBJ1-2|TRBV4-1|.|15
TGCGCCAGCAGCCAAGAAGAGACAGGGTACTATGGCTACACCTTC
CASSQEETGYYGYTF
>.|TRBJ2-3|TRBV13|.|15
TGTGCCAGCAGCTTATCCCAGGGAATGGCAGATACGCAGTATTTT
CASSLSQGMADTQYF
>TRBD1|TRBJ2-4|TRBV7-9|.|19
TGTGCCAGCAGCTTATATTCACGGGGCAGGGACAGTATTTGGAACATTCAGTACTTC
CASSLYSRGRDSIWNIQYF
>.|TRBJ2-1|TRBV28|.|13
TGTGCCAGCAGCAAAGACAGATACAATGAGCAGTTCTTC
CASSKDRYNEQFF
>TRBD1|TRBJ2-3|TRBV24-1|.|17
TGTGCCACCAGTGATCGCCCACAGGGGTTGAGCACAGATACGCAGTATTTT
CATSDRPQGLSTDTQYF
>.|TRBJ2-1|TRBV7-9|.|13
TGTGCCAGCCCGGAGTTAGCGCACAATGAGCAGTTCTTC
CASPELAHNEQFF
>TRBD1|TRBJ1-1|TRBV29-1|.|14
TGCAGCGCCTCTCAGGGGGCGGGGAACACTGAAGCTTTCTTT
CSASQGAGNTEAFF
>TRBD1|TRBJ2-7|TRBV4-1|.|16
TGCGCCAGCAGCTCGGTGGGCGGGACAGGGGGGTTCGAGCAGTACTTC
CASSSVGGTGGFEQYF
>TRBD2|TRBJ2-2|TRBV11-3|.|15
TGTGCCAGCAGCTCGGGGGGGCTTGGCACCGGGGAGCTGTTTTTT
CASSSGGLGTGELFF
>TRBD2|TRBJ2-2|TRBV4-1|.|18
TGCGCCAGCAGCCAAGATCAGAGCGGGGGATTAAGTTACGGGGAGCTGTTTTTT
CASSQDQSGGLSYGELFF
>.|TRBJ1-2|TRBV29-1|.|15
TGCAGGGTTGGGGACACGGACGTATTCGGCCATGGCTACACCTTC
CRVGDTDVFGHGYTF
>TRBD1|TRBJ2-1|TRBV5-5|.|15
TGTGCCAGCAGCTTCCGGGACAGGACGTACAATGAGCAGTTCTTC
CASSFRDRTYNEQFF
>.|TRBJ2-1|TRBV7-9|.|13
TGTGCCAGCACCCGGGAGAACCACAATGAGCAGTTCTTC
CASTRENHNEQFF
>TRBD2|TRBJ2-1|TRBV11-3|.|16
TGTGCCAGCAGCTTCTTAACACTAGCGGACAATAATGAGCAGTTCTTC
CASSFLTLADNNEQFF
>.|TRBJ1-1|TRBV10-1|.|12
TGCGCCACCCTGGACAGTACTTTTCCAGCTTTCTTT
CATLDSTFPAFF
>.|TRBJ2-1|TRBV5-1|.|13
TGCGCCAGCAGCTCCTACAGGGTCAATGAGCAGTTCTTC
CASSSYRVNEQFF
>.|TRBJ2-7|TRBV10-3|.|12
TGTGCCATCAGTGGGGACACCTACGAGCAGTACTTC
CAISGDTYEQYF
>TRBD1|TRBJ1-1|TRBV9|once|16
TGTGCCAGCAGCGCCAATGCCGGGACAGGGAGTACTGAAGCTTTCTTT
CASSANAGTGSTEAFF
>TRBD2|TRBJ2-3|TRBV5-1|once|17
TGTGCCAGCAGCTTAGACGTAGCGGGAGGGCGTTCAGATACGCAGTATTTT
CASSLDVAGGRSDTQYF
>.|TRBJ2-7|TRBV4-3|.|14
TGCGCCAGCAGCCCCCAGGCGGGTGCGTACGAGCAGTACTTC
CASSPQAGAYEQYF
>TRBD1|TRBJ1-5|TRBV7-2|.|16
TGTGCCAGCAGCTTATTTGGGACAGGGGGAAATCAGCCCCAGCATTTT
CASSLFGTGGNQPQHF
>TRBD2|TRBJ2-5|TRBV30|.|14
TGTGCCTGGAAGGAGTACGGGGGGATAGAGACCCAGTACTTC
CAWKEYGGIETQYF
>.|TRBJ2-4|TRBV12-3/TRBV12-4|few|13
TGTGCCAGCAGTTTTGGTGGGCCCGACATTCAGTACTTC
CASSFGGPDIQYF
>.|TRBJ1-5|TRBV2|.|15
TGTGCCAGCAGTGAAGCGTTGGCCCGGGATCAGCCCCAGCATTTT
CASSEALARDQPQHF
>.|TRBJ2-7|TRBV7-9|.|15
TGTGCCAGCAGCGAAACGGGGGTTACCATCTACGAGCAGTACTTC
CASSETGVTIYEQYF
>.|TRBJ2-7|TRBV7-2|once|14
TGTGCCAGCAGCCGCGGAGGGGTGAGCCACGAGCAGTACTTC
CASSRGGVSHEQYF